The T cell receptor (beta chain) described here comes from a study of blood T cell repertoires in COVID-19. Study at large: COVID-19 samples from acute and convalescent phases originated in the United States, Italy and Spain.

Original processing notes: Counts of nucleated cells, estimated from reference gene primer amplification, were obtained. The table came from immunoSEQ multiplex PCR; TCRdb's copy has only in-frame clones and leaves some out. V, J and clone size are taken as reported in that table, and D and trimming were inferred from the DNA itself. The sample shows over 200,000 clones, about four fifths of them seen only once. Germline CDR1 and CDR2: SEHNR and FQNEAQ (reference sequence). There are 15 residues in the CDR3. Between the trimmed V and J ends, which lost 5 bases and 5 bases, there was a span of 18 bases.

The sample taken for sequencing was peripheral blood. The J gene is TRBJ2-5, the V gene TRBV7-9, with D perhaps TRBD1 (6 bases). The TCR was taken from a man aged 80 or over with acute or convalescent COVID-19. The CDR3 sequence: CASSAPAQGRETQYF. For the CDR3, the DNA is TGTGCCAGCAGCGCCCCCGCACAGGGAAGGGAGACCCAGTACTTC.